The present entry profiles one T cell receptor beta chain with its context. The antigen is unknown. The source of the sample is a study of OX40 agonist ivuxolimab in advanced cancers. As for the study in general: The study gave patients intravenous ivuxolimab at 0.01 to 10 mg/kg every 2 weeks. Study conclusions and caveats: Some of the lowest clonal expansion was seen in partial responders at 0.1-3.0 mg/kg. Researchers did not determine the expanded peripheral T cells' antigen specificity. Among some nonresponders, normalized T-cell clonal expansion was also low.

The CDR3 runs 18 residues. V was trimmed by 4 bases and J by 2 bases, leaving 23 bases between them. Germline-derived CDR1 and CDR2 are KGHSH and LQKENI. Sequencing used immunoSEQ multiplex PCR; TCRdb keeps in-frame clones, though not all of them. The repertoire holds about 76,000 clones, with roughly 84% as singletons. The receptor was isolated from an adult with an advanced solid tumor such as melanoma, head and neck, liver or kidney cancer. The sample in question was CD4+ or CD8+ T cells sorted from blood, obtained in a trial of the OX40 agonist ivuxolimab. The chain is built from TRBV18 and TRBJ2-5; possibly TRBD1 or TRBD2 for D (6 bases each). The CDR3 DNA is TGTGCCAGCTCACACCTCGTCGCGGCAGGGGAGGTGCAAGAGACCCAGTACTTC. This gives the protein CASSHLVAAGEVQETQYF.